A selection of T cell receptor beta chains follows, all from one sample in a study of T cell responses to AZD1222 COVID-19 vaccine. The data were produced by immunoSEQ multiplex PCR, yet TCRdb's version contains in-frame clones alone and is incomplete. Among 55,000 to 85,000 clones listed, roughly 84% were seen once. Sequences were derived from peripheral blood, sampled on day 0 of AZD1222 vaccination. These receptors were taken from an adult in good health. Each CDR3 is given with its conserved first and last residue. Each record gives: V gene, D gene, J gene, clone size, CDR3 DNA, CDR3 protein. The D gene is left open where the match is weak. Clone size is stated in some rows and not others, as once, few, many or a class when expanded.

v_gene: TRBV5-4; d_gene: NA; j_gene: TRBJ1-6; abundance: NA; CDR3nt: TGTGCCAGCAGCTTAGATAATTCACCCCTCCACTTT; CDR3aa: CASSLDNSPLHF
v_gene: TRBV5-5; d_gene: TRBD1; j_gene: TRBJ1-3; abundance: NA; CDR3nt: TGTGCCAGCAGCACCGGACAGGGGAGCTCTGGAAACACCATATATTTT; CDR3aa: CASSTGQGSSGNTIYF
v_gene: TRBV6-5; d_gene: NA; j_gene: TRBJ1-2; abundance: NA; CDR3nt: TGTGCCAGCAGTCAGGACAGCCTTGGCTACACCTTC; CDR3aa: CASSQDSLGYTF
v_gene: TRBV18; d_gene: NA; j_gene: TRBJ2-2; abundance: NA; CDR3nt: TGTGCCAGCTCACCAGCACAGAACACCGGGGAGCTGTTTTTT; CDR3aa: CASSPAQNTGELFF
v_gene: TRBV6-1; d_gene: NA; j_gene: TRBJ1-3; abundance: NA; CDR3nt: TGTGCCAGCAGTGAACTTTACCCAAGCTCTGGAAACACCATATATTTT; CDR3aa: CASSELYPSSGNTIYF
v_gene: TRBV19; d_gene: NA; j_gene: TRBJ2-1; abundance: NA; CDR3nt: TGTGCCAGTAGTCAGGCGGGATTCTACAATGAGCAGTTCTTC; CDR3aa: CASSQAGFYNEQFF
v_gene: TRBV3-1/TRBV3-2; d_gene: NA; j_gene: TRBJ2-2; abundance: NA; CDR3nt: TGTGCCAGCAGCCAGGGGGGGCCCACCGGGGAGCTGTTTTTT; CDR3aa: CASSQGGPTGELFF
v_gene: TRBV28; d_gene: NA; j_gene: TRBJ2-3; abundance: NA; CDR3nt: TGTGCCAGCAGTTTACATACATTGGGTTCATCCACAGATACGCAGTATTTT; CDR3aa: CASSLHTLGSSTDTQYF
v_gene: TRBV18; d_gene: TRBD1; j_gene: TRBJ1-1; abundance: NA; CDR3nt: TGTGCCAGCTCCGGGACAGGGGGCTTTAGGGCTGAAGCTTTCTTT; CDR3aa: CASSGTGGFRAEAFF
v_gene: TRBV7-6; d_gene: TRBD2; j_gene: TRBJ2-7; abundance: NA; CDR3nt: TGTGCCAGCAGCTTCGGCGGGGGGTCATACGAGCAGTACTTC; CDR3aa: CASSFGGGSYEQYF
v_gene: TRBV7-2; d_gene: NA; j_gene: TRBJ1-3; abundance: NA; CDR3nt: TGTGCCAGCAGGATAACAGGGAGCTCTGGAAACACCATATATTTT; CDR3aa: CASRITGSSGNTIYF
v_gene: TRBV7-8; d_gene: TRBD1; j_gene: TRBJ1-2; abundance: NA; CDR3nt: TGTGCCAGCAGCCCACACTCAGGGGGTGAGGGCTATGGCTACACCTTC; CDR3aa: CASSPHSGGEGYGYTF
v_gene: TRBV5-1; d_gene: TRBD1; j_gene: TRBJ1-3; abundance: NA; CDR3nt: TGCGCCAGCAGAGGGACAGGACTCTCTGGAAACACCATATATTTT; CDR3aa: CASRGTGLSGNTIYF
v_gene: TRBV19; d_gene: TRBD1; j_gene: TRBJ1-6; abundance: NA; CDR3nt: TGTGCCAGTAGGGGACAGGGCCGCTCCTATAATTCACCCCTCCACTTT; CDR3aa: CASRGQGRSYNSPLHF
v_gene: TRBV28; d_gene: TRBD1; j_gene: TRBJ1-2; abundance: NA; CDR3nt: TGTGCCAGCAGTTTACGGCAGGGGGCGCGTACCTATGGCTACACCTTC; CDR3aa: CASSLRQGARTYGYTF
v_gene: TRBV4-3; d_gene: NA; j_gene: TRBJ1-3; abundance: NA; CDR3nt: TGCGCCAGCAGCCAAGGAATCGGGGGGTCCTCTGGAAACACCATATATTTT; CDR3aa: CASSQGIGGSSGNTIYF
v_gene: TRBV18; d_gene: TRBD1; j_gene: TRBJ1-5; abundance: once; CDR3nt: TGTGCCAGCTCACCACCGAAGGGGGCTCGGCGTCAGCCCCAGCATTTT; CDR3aa: CASSPPKGARRQPQHF
v_gene: TRBV4-3; d_gene: NA; j_gene: TRBJ2-5; abundance: once; CDR3nt: TGCGCCAGCAGCCAAGAAGTGGTGGGGGAGGAGACCCAGTACTTC; CDR3aa: CASSQEVVGEETQYF
v_gene: TRBV3-1/TRBV3-2; d_gene: TRBD1; j_gene: TRBJ1-1; abundance: NA; CDR3nt: TGTGCCAGCAGTCCATCTTCGGGACAGCGGAACACTGAAGCTTTCTTT; CDR3aa: CASSPSSGQRNTEAFF
v_gene: TRBV5-4; d_gene: NA; j_gene: TRBJ1-2; abundance: NA; CDR3nt: TGTGCCAGCAGCTCAGCGACAGGATCAAGATTC; CDR3aa: CASSSATGSRF
v_gene: TRBV4-3; d_gene: TRBD2; j_gene: TRBJ2-2; abundance: NA; CDR3nt: TGCGCCAGCAGCCAAGAAACCAGCGGGGGGGCCGTCGGGGAGCTGTTTTTT; CDR3aa: CASSQETSGGAVGELFF
v_gene: TRBV21-1; d_gene: NA; j_gene: TRBJ2-2; abundance: NA; CDR3nt: TGTGCCAGCAGCAAAGTTGTAGGGGACACCGGGGAGCTGTTTTTT; CDR3aa: CASSKVVGDTGELFF
v_gene: TRBV19; d_gene: NA; j_gene: TRBJ1-5; abundance: many; CDR3nt: TGTGCCAGTAGTGGCGCCAGAAATCAGCCCCAGCATTTT; CDR3aa: CASSGARNQPQHF
v_gene: TRBV6-1; d_gene: NA; j_gene: TRBJ2-1; abundance: NA; CDR3nt: TGTGCCAGCAGTGAAAACAATGAGCAGTTCTTC; CDR3aa: CASSENNEQFF
v_gene: TRBV2; d_gene: NA; j_gene: TRBJ1-2; abundance: NA; CDR3nt: TGTGCCAGAGGGGTTAACTATGGCTACACCTTC; CDR3aa: CARGVNYGYTF
v_gene: TRBV27; d_gene: NA; j_gene: TRBJ1-3; abundance: once; CDR3nt: TGTGCCAGCAGTTTTGGTTATGGAAACACCATATATTTT; CDR3aa: CASSFGYGNTIYF
v_gene: TRBV5-1; d_gene: NA; j_gene: TRBJ2-3; abundance: NA; CDR3nt: TGCGCCAGCAGCTTGGGGCTAGCTTCAGATACGCAGTATTTT; CDR3aa: CASSLGLASDTQYF
v_gene: TRBV28; d_gene: NA; j_gene: TRBJ1-1; abundance: NA; CDR3nt: TGTGCCAGCAGTCCGACGGCGGGGGGGCTCATGAACACTGAAGCTTTCTTT; CDR3aa: CASSPTAGGLMNTEAFF
v_gene: TRBV27; d_gene: NA; j_gene: TRBJ2-5; abundance: NA; CDR3nt: TGTGCCAGCAGTTTATGGGGGGCCCAAGAGACCCAGTACTTC; CDR3aa: CASSLWGAQETQYF